One sample yielded the 11 T cell receptor beta chains listed below, sequenced in a study of blood T cell repertoires in COVID-19. Clones were sequenced by immunoSEQ multiplex PCR, and TCRdb holds only the in-frame ones, with some missing. The sample carries some 110,000 clones, 86% recorded once. Specimen: peripheral blood. Every receptor here comes from a human donor in a cohort sampled during active COVID-19.

The CDR3 DNA is TGTGCCAGCAGCTGGCTAGCGGGAAGGGACGAGACCCAGTACTTC. Residues: CASSWLAGRDETQYF. The chain employs TRBV5-5 and TRBJ2-5; 9 bases fit TRBD2. The J segment lost 5 bases and the V segment lost 3 bases, leaving 8 bases of the junction unmatched. The CDR3 has 15 residues. Germline-derived CDR1 and CDR2 are SGHKS and YYEKEE (reference sequence).

V gene TRBV7-3 combines with J gene TRBJ2-5; 12 nucleotides align to TRBD2. The germline V gene encodes CDR1 SGHTA and CDR2 FQGTGA. The CDR3 runs 16 residues. V was pared by 5 bases and J by 4 bases, with 8 bases of the junction left unmatched. The CDR3 DNA sequence: TGTGCCAGCAGCCCCGGACTAGCGGGACCCGGAGAGACCCAGTACTTC. Translated: CASSPGLAGPGETQYF.

The genes are TRBV18 and TRBJ2-1; D is possibly TRBD1 (8 bases). Germline CDR1 and CDR2: KGHSH and LQKENI. Trimming pared 4 bases from V and 4 bases from J, leaving 14 bases between. This CDR3 comprises 15 residues. CDR3 sequence: CASSQQGGSYNEQFF. The CDR3 DNA is TGTGCCAGCTCACAACAGGGGGGGAGTTACAATGAGCAGTTCTTC. Filled out from reference TRBV18 and TRBJ2-1, the complete variable domain reads NAGVMQNPRHLVRRRGQEARLRCSPMKGHSHVYWYRQLPEEGLKFMVYLQKENIIDESGMPKERFSAEFPKEGPSILRIQQVVRGDSAAYFCASSQQGGSYNEQFFGPGTRLTVL.

The gene calls are TRBV5-4 and TRBJ2-5; D is ambiguous. Germline values: CDR1 SGHNT, CDR2 YYREEE (reference sequence). V was trimmed by 4 bases and J by 2 bases, leaving 6 bases between them. The CDR3 loop spans 12 amino acids. As DNA, the CDR3 is TGTGCCAGCAGCAGAGCACAAGAGACCCAGTACTTC. It codes for CASSRAQETQYF. Looking up the rest from reference TRBV5-4 and TRBJ2-5 gives the full variable domain: ETGVTQSPTHLIKTRGQQVTLRCSSQSGHNTVSWYQQALGQGPQFIFQYYREEENGRGNFPPRFSGLQFPNYSSELNVNALELDDSALYLCASSRAQETQYFGPGTRLLVL.

The J gene is TRBJ2-5, the V gene TRBV6-5; a possible D gene is TRBD2 (6 bases). V was cut by 6 bases and J by 1 base, with 12 bases left in between. The germline V gene encodes CDR1 MNHEY and CDR2 SVGAGI. The CDR3 length is 14 residues. CDR3 residues: CASRKSSVQETQYF. Here the CDR3 DNA reads TGTGCCAGCAGAAAGTCTAGCGTCCAAGAGACCCAGTACTTC.

The chain carries TRBV2 and TRBJ2-7, with 10 positions matching TRBD1. Per germline, CDR1 SNHLY and CDR2 FYNNEI. CDR3 length equals 14 residues. The junction had 7 bases not matched to a gene; V was cut back by 6 bases and J by 5 bases. The CDR3 DNA reads TGTGCCAGCAGAAGACAGGGGGCGGTCCACGAGCAGTACTTC. Translating gives CASRRQGAVHEQYF.

This chain connects TRBV18 to TRBJ1-5; D is uncertain. Germline-derived CDR1 and CDR2 are KGHSH and LQKENI. The germline V and J ends were trimmed by 5 bases and 0 bases, with 11 bases remaining between them. The CDR3 runs to 15 residues. The CDR3, as DNA: TGTGCCAGCTCAGCGGGAATTTCTAGCAATCAGCCCCAGCATTTT. This encodes CASSAGISSNQPQHF. The variable domain in full, completed from reference TRBV18 and TRBJ1-5, reads NAGVMQNPRHLVRRRGQEARLRCSPMKGHSHVYWYRQLPEEGLKFMVYLQKENIIDESGMPKERFSAEFPKEGPSILRIQQVVRGDSAAYFCASSAGISSNQPQHFGDGTRLSIL.

The CDR3 loop is CASSPGEGDLNTEAFF. For the CDR3, the DNA is TGTGCCAGCAGTCCCGGAGAGGGCGACTTGAACACTGAAGCTTTCTTT. The chain is built from TRBV28 and TRBJ1-1, with no clear D. Trimming removed 5 bases at V and 0 bases at J, with 16 bases between. The germline V gene encodes CDR1 MDHEN and CDR2 SYDVKM. This CDR3 comprises 16 residues. Variable domain in full (rest from reference TRBV28 and TRBJ1-1): DVKVTQSSRYLVKRTGEKVFLECVQDMDHENMFWYRQDPGLGLRLIYFSYDVKMKEKGDIPEGYSVSREKKERFSLILESASTNQTSMYLCASSPGEGDLNTEAFFGQGTRLTVV.

J is TRBJ1-1 and V is TRBV6-6; perhaps TRBD1 as D (5 bases). There are 12 residues in the CDR3. Germline-derived CDR1 and CDR2 are MNHNY and SVGAGI (reference sequence). The V gene lost 4 bases and the J gene lost 7 bases, with 10 bases spanning the gap. CDR3 coding DNA: TGTGCCAGCAGTTTGGACATCAGTGAAGCTTTCTTT. It is translated as CASSLDISEAFF.

The chain joins TRBV4-1 to TRBJ1-2; tentatively, D is TRBD1 (5 bases). CDR1 and CDR2 from the germline V gene are MGHRA and YSYEKL. CDR3 length: 20 residues. V was clipped by 0 bases and J by 2 bases, with 25 bases between them. CDR3 DNA: TGCGCCAGCAGCCAAGATAATAAGGGGCTTAGCCCTAGTATGAACTATGGCTACACCTTC. Translating gives CASSQDNKGLSPSMNYGYTF.

Of note for this clone: This sample includes further DNA sequences coding for the same CDR3. The chain has TRBV18 and TRBJ2-3; no definite D call. Looked up from germline, CDR1 is KGHSH and CDR2 is LQKENI. The CDR3 has 12 residues. The ends were cut back, 3 bases at V and 3 bases at J, with 4 bases in the middle. CDR3 sequence (DNA): TGTGCCAGCTCACCTTCAACAGATACGCAGTATTTT. Translation: CASSPSTDTQYF.